Each of the 21 T cell receptor beta chains below was sequenced from the same sample in a study of graft-versus-host responses after intestinal transplantation. Their antigen targets remain unknown. Measured with immunoSEQ multiplex PCR; TCRdb has only the in-frame clones, and not every one. The sample lists 90,000 to 100,000 clones; about 91% were seen once. The sequences come from unstimulated CD8+ T cells sorted from spleen or lymph node cells, collected before intestinal transplant. These receptors all come from a human donor who received an intestinal transplant.

The chain uses TRBV5-1 and TRBJ2-7, with TRBD1 matching over 9 bases. Germline V lookup: CDR1 SGHRS, CDR2 YFSETQ. J gave up 3 bases and V 4 bases, and 8 bases lay outside the gene matches. The CDR3 covers 15 residues. CDR3 in DNA: TGCGCCAGCAGCCTGGGACAGGGCCTTTTCTACGAGCAGTACTTC. It yields the protein CASSLGQGLFYEQYF.

The rearrangement uses TRBV5-6 and TRBJ2-5; D is unclear. Trimming shortened V by 0 bases and J by 2 bases, and 8 bases separated the two germline ends. Germline V CDR1 and CDR2: SGHDT, YYEEEE. The CDR3 is 14 amino acids. The CDR3 nucleotides read TGTGCCAGCAGCTTGGATGCGGTTCAAGAGACCCAGTACTTC. Translating gives CASSLDAVQETQYF.

The chain is built from TRBV19 and TRBJ1-5; TRBD1 is a possible D gene (6 bases). Trimming took 7 bases from V and 4 from J, leaving 14 bases between them. CDR1 and CDR2 (germline): LNHDA, SQIVND (reference sequence). The CDR3 contains 14 residues. The CDR3 loop is CASTPGVPNQPQHF. CDR3 DNA sequence: TGTGCCAGTACCCCAGGGGTACCAAATCAGCCCCAGCATTTT.

The chain carries TRBV27 and TRBJ1-5; 7 bases are shared with TRBD1. CDR1 is MNHEY and CDR2 is SMNVEV in the germline V gene (reference sequence). CDR3 length: 13 residues. J lost 6 bases, V lost 5 bases, and 4 bases had no gene match. CDR3 DNA: TGTGCCAGCAGTGACAGGGAGTCTCAGCCCCAGCATTTT. Translating it yields CASSDRESQPQHF.

V gene TRBV2 combines with J gene TRBJ1-1, with TRBD1 matching over 7 bases. V was pared by 6 bases and J by 8 bases, with 12 bases of the junction left unmatched. Germline CDR1 is SNHLY and CDR2 is FYNNEI. This CDR3 contains 14 residues. CDR3 region: CASSGGQRPDEAFF. As DNA, the CDR3 is TGTGCCAGCAGCGGGGGACAGCGACCCGACGAAGCTTTCTTT. Complete variable domain (other parts from reference TRBV2 and TRBJ1-1): EPEVTQTPSHQVTQMGQEVILRCVPISNHLYFYWYRQILGQKVEFLVSFYNNEISEKSEIFDDQFSVERPDGSNFTLKIRSTKLEDSAMYFCASSGGQRPDEAFFGQGTRLTVV.

The chain carries TRBV5-8 and TRBJ2-7, with D unresolved. V was shortened by 2 bases and J by 4 bases, with 13 bases between the two germline ends. Per germline, CDR1 SGHTS and CDR2 YDEGEE. There are 14 residues in the CDR3. The CDR3, as DNA: TGTGCCAGCAGCTTCTCCACACCCCTTTACGAGCAGTACTTC. It yields the protein CASSFSTPLYEQYF.

CDR3 residues: CASRESGEETQYF. Written as DNA, the CDR3 is TGTGCCAGCAGGGAAAGCGGGGAAGAGACCCAGTACTTC. The chain is built from TRBV25-1 and TRBJ2-5; TRBD2 matches 7 bases. The CDR3 runs to 13 residues. From germline, CDR1 is MGHDK and CDR2 SYGVNS. With V trimmed by 6 bases and J by 3 bases, 4 bases remained unmatched.

This chain connects TRBV7-9 to TRBJ2-3; a possible D gene is TRBD2 (6 bases). V was trimmed by 5 bases and J by 11 bases, leaving 14 bases between them. The V gene's germline CDR1 is SEHNR and CDR2 FQNEAQ (reference sequence). The CDR3 runs to 12 residues. DNA for the CDR3: TGTGCCAGCAGCCCGGGACTTCAAGAGCAGTATTTT. This sequence encodes CASSPGLQEQYF.

The gene calls are TRBV6-1 and TRBJ1-1, with D perhaps matching TRBD1 (5 bases). Germline assignment: CDR1 MNHNS and CDR2 SASEGT. Trimming shortened V by 2 bases and J by 1 base, and 11 bases separated the two germline ends. This CDR3 is 15 amino acids long. The CDR3 nucleotides read TGTGCCAGCAGTGAAAGTAGGACAAGGAACACTGAAGCTTTCTTT. This gives the protein CASSESRTRNTEAFF.

This chain links TRBV27 with TRBJ1-2, with D maybe TRBD1 (6 bases). The germline V and J ends were trimmed by 7 bases and 3 bases, with 21 bases remaining between them. This CDR3 is 16 amino acids long. CDR1 is MNHEY and CDR2 is SMNVEV in the germline V gene (reference sequence). As DNA, the CDR3 is TGTGCCAGCAAAACGAGGGGGAGGGGTATGGACTATGGCTACACCTTC. Its protein product is CASKTRGRGMDYGYTF.

This clone occurred once. The V gene is TRBV11-2, the J gene TRBJ2-3; no firm D call. V was pared by 1 base and J by 4 bases, with 3 bases between. CDR3 length: 12 residues. Germline V CDR1 and CDR2: SGHAT, FQNNGV. The CDR3 DNA reads as TGTGCCAGCAGCTTAGTAGCAGATACGCAGTATTTT. Protein sequence: CASSLVADTQYF.

The chain employs TRBV30 and TRBJ2-3; 8 bases fit TRBD2. Germline-derived CDR1 and CDR2 are GTSNPN and SVGIG (reference sequence). The V segment lost 0 bases and the J segment 5 bases; nucleotides outside the gene matches: 4. The CDR3 runs 14 residues. CDR3 residues: CAWSVTSGGDTQYF. DNA of the CDR3: TGTGCCTGGAGTGTAACTAGCGGAGGAGATACGCAGTATTTT.

CDR3 in DNA: TGTGCCAGCAGCTTAGAACCAACAGGGGTGGGAAACACCATATATTTT. Translating gives CASSLEPTGVGNTIYF. This chain uses TRBV11-2 with TRBJ1-3, with 7 bases that match TRBD1. Trimming removed 0 bases from V and 4 bases from J; junction bases left unmatched: 6. Germline V gene sequence: CDR1 SGHAT, CDR2 FQNNGV. The length of the CDR3 is 16 residues.

The V call is TRBV7-9, the J call TRBJ2-1, with D maybe TRBD2 (5 bases). V was cut by 5 bases and J by 1 base, with 9 bases left in between. CDR3 size: 14 residues. CDR1 SEHNR and CDR2 FQNEAQ come from the germline V gene (reference sequence). The CDR3 here is CASSPLGSYNEQFF. DNA of the CDR3: TGTGCCAGCAGCCCACTAGGGTCCTACAATGAGCAGTTCTTC.

The chain links TRBV11-2 to TRBJ1-2; 7 bases are a match to TRBD1. Germline V gene sequence: CDR1 SGHAT, CDR2 FQNNGV. Trimming removed 5 bases from V and 4 bases from J; junction bases left unmatched: 7. The CDR3 has 14 residues. The DNA for the CDR3 is TGTGCCAGCAGCCCTAAGGGGGCCGGCTATGGCTACACCTTC. Residues: CASSPKGAGYGYTF.

The chain joins TRBV21-1 to TRBJ1-6; TRBD1 was called by the table and not checked on the DNA. TRBV21-1 is assigned pseudogene status. The CDR3 covers 15 residues. The DNA for the CDR3 is TGTGCCAGCAGCCCCCAGACAGGGTCCGATTCACCCCTCCACTTT. It encodes CASSPQTGSDSPLHF.

This chain links TRBV14 with TRBJ2-5, with a possible D match to TRBD2 (6 bases). The better agreement between TRBJ2-7 and the DNA end casts doubt on the J call. From germline, CDR1 is SGHDN and CDR2 FVKESK. This CDR3 contains 17 residues. CDR3 sequence (DNA): TGTGCCAGCAGCCAAAGTCGGGGGAAGGGCTACGTCGACGAGCAGTACTTC. Protein sequence: CASSQSRGKGYVDEQYF.

The V gene is TRBV6-5, the J gene TRBJ1-3; the D is unclear. CDR3 length: 14 residues. The V end lost 2 bases, the J end lost 7 bases, and 12 bases lay between the germline ends. Germline CDR1 and CDR2: MNHEY and SVGAGI. CDR3 in amino acids: CASSYQPTGNTIYF. CDR3 nucleotide sequence: TGTGCCAGCAGTTACCAACCTACCGGGAACACCATATATTTT.

The genes are TRBV4-1 and TRBJ2-1, with D tentatively TRBD1 (5 bases). Trimming removed 0 bases from V and 7 bases from J, with 13 bases in between. This CDR3 spans 15 amino acids. Germline V gene sequence: CDR1 MGHRA, CDR2 YSYEKL. CDR3 nucleotides: TGCGCCAGCAGCCAAGAGGCAGGGATTAGGAATGAGCAGTTCTTC. The encoded protein is CASSQEAGIRNEQFF.

This clone was counted a few times. This chain connects TRBV6-1 to TRBJ2-7; D call uncertain. The CDR3 totals 15 residues. The germline V gene encodes CDR1 MNHNS and CDR2 SASEGT. V shed 0 bases and J shed 0 bases, with 9 bases lying between them. CDR3 in amino acids: CASSEAPGLSYEQYF. Written as DNA, the CDR3 is TGTGCCAGCAGTGAAGCACCAGGCCTCTCCTACGAGCAGTACTTC.

The chain carries TRBV7-9 and TRBJ2-7, with TRBD1 matching over 8 bases. CDR1 is SEHNR and CDR2 is FQNEAQ in the germline V gene (reference sequence). J was trimmed by 7 bases and V by 5 bases; bases with no gene match: 10. This CDR3 has 14 amino acids. Here the CDR3 reads CASSLDRERGEQYF. The CDR3 DNA follows: TGTGCCAGCAGCCTGGACAGGGAAAGGGGTGAGCAGTACTTC.